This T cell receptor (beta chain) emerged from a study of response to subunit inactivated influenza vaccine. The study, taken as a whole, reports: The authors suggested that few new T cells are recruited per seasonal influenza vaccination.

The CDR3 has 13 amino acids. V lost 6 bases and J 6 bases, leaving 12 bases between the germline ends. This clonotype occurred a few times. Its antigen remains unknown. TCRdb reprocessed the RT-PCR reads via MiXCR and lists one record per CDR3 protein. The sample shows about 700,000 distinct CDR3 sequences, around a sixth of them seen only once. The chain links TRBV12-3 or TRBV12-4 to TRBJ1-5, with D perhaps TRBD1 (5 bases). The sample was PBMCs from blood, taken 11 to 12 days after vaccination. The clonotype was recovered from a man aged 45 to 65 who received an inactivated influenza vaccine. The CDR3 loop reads CASSLAGFQPQHF. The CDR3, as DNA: TGTGCCAGCAGCCTCGCAGGGTTTCAGCCCCAGCATTTT.